A single sample is the source of the 4 T cell receptor beta chains below, sequenced in a study of beta chain features in type 1 diabetes (dated by TCRdb to between 2017 and 2018). Library prep was done by the immunoSEQ multiplex PCR assay. The High Capacity cDNA Reverse Transcription Kit was used to reverse transcribe all of the isolated RNA, meaning that expressed TCRB transcripts were what got sequenced. In its TCRdb copy, this immuneACCESS table keeps in-frame sequences only and misses some clones. Where compared with another copy, unresolved V genes explain less than half of these, and the others have no known cause. Here the sample has under 900,000 clones; about a sixth occur a single time. Of the sample, 0.02% to 0.03% is held by the ten largest clones. The sequencing sample was made of naive CD4+ T cells from blood. The cell subset or site label of this sample denotes: true naive CD4+ T cells. Receptor source: a woman aged 18-30 years in good health.

A remark on this clone: Other DNA sequences in this specimen translate into the identical CDR3. V gene TRBV5-4 combines with J gene TRBJ2-7; D unclear. Germline CDR1 reads SGHNT; CDR2 reads YYREEE (reference sequence). V lost 0 bases and J 5 bases, leaving 6 bases between the germline ends. CDR3 length: 12 residues. The CDR3, as DNA: TGTGCCAGCAGCTTGGTTGGGGACGAGCAGTACTTC. Its protein is CASSLVGDEQYF.

The table lists this clone with a few counts. The CDR3 sequence: CATRQGATGELFF. The CDR3 DNA sequence: TGTGCCACCCGACAGGGGGCCACCGGGGAGCTGTTTTTT. The rearrangement links TRBV6-6 to TRBJ2-2; 10 bases line up with TRBD1. In germline, CDR1 is MNHNY, CDR2 SVGAGI (reference sequence). The junction had 3 bases not matched to a gene; V was cut back by 10 bases and J by 4 bases. CDR3 length: 13 amino acids.

This clone showed up just a few times. This chain uses TRBV4-3 with TRBJ2-4; D is possibly TRBD1 (6 bases). Trimming shortened V by 1 base and J by 7 bases, and 11 bases separated the two germline ends. Germline V gene sequence: CDR1 LGHNA, CDR2 YSLEER. The CDR3 loop spans 14 amino acids. CDR3: CASSQVHRDNIQYF. DNA for the CDR3: TGCGCCAGCAGCCAAGTTCACAGGGATAACATTCAGTACTTC.

A word on this clone: The same CDR3 arises from other DNA sequences in this sample as well. The chain employs TRBV5-1 and TRBJ2-5; the D is unclear. V was cut by 4 bases and J by 4 bases, with 17 bases left in between. Germline V gives CDR1 SGHRS, CDR2 YFSETQ. This CDR3 region has 15 residues. CDR3 sequence: CASSLAAQAPETQYF. The DNA for the CDR3 is TGCGCCAGCAGCCTGGCTGCCCAGGCTCCAGAGACCCAGTACTTC. Complete variable domain (other parts from reference TRBV5-1 and TRBJ2-5): KAGVTQTPRYLIKTRGQQVTLSCSPISGHRSVSWYQQTPGQGLQFLFEYFSETQRNKGNFPGRFSGRQFSNSRSEMNVSTLELGDSALYLCASSLAAQAPETQYFGPGTRLLVL.